What follows describes a single TCR beta chain. Its target antigen remains unknown. No base-level quality is on record; no much larger clone is a single base apart. The cohort was made up of under 800 healthy bone marrow donors. Cohort members were all nominally healthy when sampled, although unrecorded immune exposures were likely present. The donor was CMV seropositive and belonged to the group of around 300 seropositive cohort members. A peripheral blood sample was collected from each donor, and TCR beta sequencing was performed on peripheral blood mononuclear cells. The Qiagen DNeasy Blood Extraction Kit was used to extract genomic DNA from the blood cell samples. The entry originates in a study of cytomegalovirus exposure and HLA in healthy donors (dated by TCRdb to about 2017). Context from the whole study: An earlier analysis of approximately 640 of the donors reported approximately 290 Gb of sequence data and 117 million unique TCR beta sequences from approximately 180 million T cells. The genetic ancestry cluster associated with self-reported Caucasian donors included 81% of the approximately 400 genotyped donors. The study aimed to test whether signatures of past pathogen exposure could be identified by cataloging public T cell receptors. Several DR-DQ haplotypes were treated as single units for association and clustering because of strong linkage in the cohort. In an earlier analysis of around 540 of the donors, high-throughput TCR beta sequencing was used to judge whether each TCR beta V gene segment behaved as functional or pseudogenic. Among about 400 genotyped donors of the cohort, an average of approximately 240,000 unique TCR beta nucleotide sequences was sequenced per donor, of which approximately 18% were non-productive. All discovery cohort repertoires had been generated using a single sequencing platform. HLA typing covered class I and class II loci at four-digit resolution. A later genetic analysis used genome-wide SNP genotypes for about 65% of the roughly 700 donors, treating that subset as a discovery cohort. High-throughput TCR immunosequencing, statistical association of individual TCRs with disease status, and machine learning were combined to predict cytomegalovirus infection status. A later analysis re-examined previously published TCR beta repertoires from more than 650 donors and added high-resolution HLA genotyping to investigate patterns of TCR occurrence. Approximately 300 gigabases of sequencing data and around 85 million unique TCR sequences made up an early release that covered 640 HLA-typed donors. The study used immunosequencing to profile the T cell repertoires of approximately 630 subjects and linked those repertoires to cytomegalovirus serostatus. Rather than using new phenotypic data, the later analysis identified candidate immune exposures from TCR beta sequences and from how often those sequences occurred across donors. Besides the first cohort of around 700 subjects, a separate validation cohort made up of roughly 120 different subjects was used. The number of donors typed differed by locus, with about 629-630 for A, B, C, DRB1 and DQB1, 522 for DQA1, some 570 for DPA1, and some 440 for DPB1. Donor age, sex, ethnicity and CMV serostatus were compiled together with the repertoire data.

Libraries were prepared through the immunoSEQ multiplex PCR assay. For the multiplex PCR, a mixture combining 60 forward primers for TCR Vbeta segments and 13 reverse primers for TCR Jbeta segments was used. The CDR3 region of rearranged TCR beta genes was amplified from genomic DNA by a multiplex PCR assay. On the Illumina HiSeq System, the amplified TCR beta libraries were sequenced as 87-base-pair reads. In the authors' own workflow: A later analysis counted 65 million to 90 million unique TCR beta chains across the 666 repertoires, and 9.5 million to 11 million of these chains were shared by at least two donors. Raw reads were error-corrected and collapsed into unique sequences with a nearest-neighbor algorithm that merged closely related sequences to remove PCR and sequencing errors. To assign V, D and J gene segments, CDR3 sequences were aligned to IMGT reference sequences. For a sequence to be retained, a match of at least six nucleotides was required to both a V gene segment and a J gene segment. A rearrangement counted as productive if the CDR3 had no stop codons and remained in frame with V and J, and every other rearrangement counted as non-productive. CDR3 was defined by IMGT convention, running from the second conserved V-encoded cysteine to the conserved J-encoded phenylalanine. In an earlier analysis of more than 550 of the donors, sequences lacking an unambiguous match to a single V gene segment were excluded. In an earlier analysis of several hundred of the donors, V segments were called functional above 56.7% productive rearrangements and were called segregating when the between-donor standard deviation exceeded 5%. To diagnose cytomegalovirus status from the catalog of TCR beta chain sequences, a statistical classification framework was built. In a later analysis, TCR nucleotide sequences were compared against IMGT/GENE-DB human TR gene sequences so that V and J genes could be assigned. Using the TCRdist pipeline, a later analysis assigned CDR3 sequences along with most-parsimonious VDJ recombination scenarios. A later analysis defined each TCR beta chain by its CDR3 amino acid sequence plus V-gene family, and excluded reads lacking a unique V-gene family. A later analysis removed nearly 600 highly shared, low-generation-probability nucleotide sequences to deal with suspected cross-contamination and a sequencing artifact. In a later analysis, a clonal expansion index for each public chain was calculated from normalized within-repertoire ranks of inferred template counts. Generation probabilities in a later analysis came from a VDJ recombination model fitted to out-of-frame rearrangements, and those results were checked against IGoR. A later analysis scored TCR-TCR, TCR-HLA and TCR-CMV co-occurrence with hypergeometric tests, applying a repertoire-size bias correction to TCR pairs. To estimate false discovery rates, a later analysis permuted the HLA or CMV assignments 20 times. In a later analysis, co-occurring TCRs were grouped with DBSCAN, and TCRdist sequence similarity was added when clustering was performed within HLA-allele-positive subsets. For co-occurrence clustering, repertoires with fewer than 30,000 or more than 120,000 public chains were excluded, along with roughly 5 repertoires with anomalous nucleotide sharing. Held by TCRdb, this immuneACCESS table contains in-frame sequences only and omits some clones. Under half of the omission traces to an unresolved V gene where checked; the cause of the rest is unknown. V and J calls and clone size are those listed in that table; D and trimming were worked out from the DNA. The sample table contains about 82,000 clones; only one count was recorded for approximately 80% of them. 15% to 20% of the sample is in the top ten clones.

Reading the germline V gene gives CDR1 MNHNS and CDR2 SASEGT. Trimming at the junction amounts to 6 bases on V and 4 bases on J, and the germline ends lie 10 bases apart. From the cysteine through the phenylalanine, the CDR3 covers 13 amino acids. Just CDR3 DNA is preserved here, 39 bases in frame from base 1. The investigation overall reported the following: For the cohort, immune exposure information was limited to CMV serostatus. According to a later analysis, most CMV-associated TCR beta chains appeared to be HLA-restricted, and the HLA associations seemed to be driven largely by CMV exposure. Cytomegalovirus status was reported to be diagnosed by the classifier with high specificity and sensitivity in both the original and validation cohorts. Around 16 rarely observed V segments, including chromosome 9 orphons, were excluded from the earlier analysis of about 500 of the donors because counts were too low. Most TCR sequences were seen in very few donors, while some public TCRs were found in many individuals. The 87-base-pair reads could not distinguish some IMGT-functional V segments, including TRBV6-2 and TRBV6-3, so those segments were excluded. At a false discovery rate of 0.05, a later analysis linked under 20,000 TCR beta sequences to specific HLA alleles. Several of the top co-occurrence clusters appeared to be linked to parvovirus B19, influenza, CMV and Epstein-Barr virus, according to a later analysis. Assigning TCR associations to individual alleles was difficult when HLA alleles, especially DR and DQ, strongly co-occurred. Correlated functional status among segregating V segments might be attributable to linkage disequilibrium, but an unknown experimental factor could not be ruled out. The authors suggested that the approach could potentially be generalized to other disease states and immunological phenotypes. In the study, 150 to 200 TCR beta chains were listed as associated with cytomegalovirus. A further reported finding was that TCR beta sequences accurately predicted the HLA-A and HLA-B alleles for most subjects in the first cohort. In a later genetic analysis, fewer N-insertions in productive TCRs were reported among donors in an Asian-associated ancestry cluster than the approximately 710-donor mean. The cohort was sequenced for TCR beta chains only, and without alpha or paired-chain data the features that could be detected were limited. In an earlier analysis of about 600 of the donors, most TCR beta V segments appeared in productive rearrangements about 87% or about 30% of the time, broadly matching IMGT annotations. A later analysis found that HLA-associated TCR beta chains were more clonally expanded and had lower generation probabilities than equally common non-associated chains. In a later analysis, the rate of TCR association differed among HLA loci, with DRB1 alleles having the most associated TCRs and HLA-C alleles having the fewest. In vitro tests confirmed that three of the cytomegalovirus-associated TCR beta chains recognize cytomegalovirus antigens. A group of highly shared sequence variants was considered likely to be a technical artifact of the sequencing pipeline. HLA typing was unavailable for some donors at each locus, so association tests used only the typed subset. In a later genetic analysis, a missense DCLRE1C variant was associated with V-gene and J-gene trimming of TCR beta chains, and the association was replicated in an independent cohort. Roughly uniform sequencing depth across donors was assumed in presence/absence analyses, although this assumption may not hold.

The sequenced sample was PBMCs. The rearrangement combines TRBV6-1 with TRBJ1-3, with an unclear D gene assignment. This TCR was sampled from a man in his 70s in good health and CMV-seropositive. The DNA sequence follows: TGTGCCAGCAGGCTGGCATCCGGAAACACCATATATTTT. Translated, this is CASRLASGNTIYF.